Listed below are T cell receptor beta chains from one sample, sequenced in a study of blood T cell repertoires in COVID-19. Sequenced by immunoSEQ multiplex PCR; TCRdb stores in-frame clones only, minus some. The repertoire holds roughly 76,000 clones, with 91% as singletons. Sequencing was done on a sample of peripheral blood. These TCRs come from a woman aged 60-70 years with active COVID-19. CDR3s include the opening cysteine and the closing phenylalanine or tryptophan. D genes are given only for firm matches. Clone size, where shown, is once, few, many, or a class for clones that have expanded.

abundance: NA; d_gene: NA; v_gene: TRBV11-3; j_gene: TRBJ1-2; CDR3aa: CASSSEGRVCGYTF; CDR3nt: TGTGCCAGCTCTTCGGAGGGCCGGGTCTGTGGCTACACCTTC
abundance: NA; d_gene: NA; v_gene: TRBV30; j_gene: TRBJ1-1; CDR3aa: CAWSAQTAMNTEAFF; CDR3nt: TGTGCCTGGAGTGCACAGACAGCTATGAACACTGAAGCTTTCTTT
abundance: NA; d_gene: TRBD1; v_gene: TRBV5-1; j_gene: TRBJ2-1; CDR3aa: CASSPETGGSYNEQFF; CDR3nt: TGCGCCAGCAGCCCCGAGACAGGGGGGTCCTACAATGAGCAGTTCTTC
abundance: once; d_gene: TRBD1; v_gene: TRBV4-2; j_gene: TRBJ1-1; CDR3aa: CASSQQTGEYRGTEAFF; CDR3nt: TGTGCCAGCAGCCAGCAGACAGGGGAGTATCGAGGGACTGAAGCTTTCTTT
abundance: NA; d_gene: NA; v_gene: TRBV5-1; j_gene: TRBJ2-7; CDR3aa: CASSLSTPSYEQYF; CDR3nt: TGCGCCAGCAGCTTGTCGACTCCAAGCTACGAGCAGTACTTC
abundance: NA; d_gene: NA; v_gene: TRBV21-1; j_gene: TRBJ2-7; CDR3aa: CASSKVRLAKTYEQYF; CDR3nt: TGTGCCAGCAGCAAAGTTCGGCTAGCGAAGACCTACGAGCAGTACTTC
abundance: NA; d_gene: TRBD1; v_gene: TRBV27; j_gene: TRBJ2-1; CDR3aa: CASKSLGQGVNEQFF; CDR3nt: TGTGCCAGCAAATCCCTGGGACAGGGTGTAAATGAGCAGTTCTTC
abundance: once; d_gene: TRBD2; v_gene: TRBV4-1; j_gene: TRBJ2-5; CDR3aa: CASSQILADQETQYF; CDR3nt: TGCGCCAGCAGCCAAATACTAGCGGACCAAGAGACCCAGTACTTC
abundance: once; d_gene: NA; v_gene: TRBV5-1; j_gene: TRBJ2-5; CDR3aa: CASSLVDQETQYF; CDR3nt: TGCGCCAGCAGCTTGGTAGACCAAGAGACCCAGTACTTC
abundance: NA; d_gene: TRBD2; v_gene: TRBV10-3; j_gene: TRBJ2-1; CDR3aa: CAINSGRAYNEQFF; CDR3nt: TGTGCCATCAATAGCGGGAGGGCCTACAATGAGCAGTTCTTC
abundance: NA; d_gene: NA; v_gene: TRBV19; j_gene: TRBJ1-5; CDR3aa: CATRGGGVSDSNQPQHF; CDR3nt: TGTGCCACCCGGGGCGGGGGTGTATCAGACTCCAATCAGCCCCAGCATTTT
abundance: NA; d_gene: TRBD2; v_gene: TRBV19; j_gene: TRBJ2-5; CDR3aa: CASRGRAGEETQYF; CDR3nt: TGTGCCAGTAGAGGTCGGGCGGGGGAAGAGACCCAGTACTTC
abundance: NA; d_gene: NA; v_gene: TRBV13; j_gene: TRBJ2-3; CDR3aa: CASSLRPDLDTQYF; CDR3nt: TGTGCCAGCAGCTTACGGCCGGACTTAGATACGCAGTATTTT
abundance: NA; d_gene: NA; v_gene: TRBV20-1; j_gene: TRBJ2-3; CDR3aa: CSASKRPADTQYF; CDR3nt: TGCAGTGCTAGTAAGCGGCCGGCAGATACGCAGTATTTT
abundance: NA; d_gene: NA; v_gene: TRBV18; j_gene: TRBJ1-1; CDR3aa: CASSPRGVNTEAFF; CDR3nt: TGTGCCAGCTCACCACGGGGAGTGAACACTGAAGCTTTCTTT
abundance: NA; d_gene: TRBD1; v_gene: TRBV7-9; j_gene: TRBJ2-7; CDR3aa: CASSSDRGRQGVSNYEQYF; CDR3nt: TGTGCCAGCAGCTCTGACAGGGGGCGCCAGGGGGTGAGTAACTACGAGCAGTACTTC